The next 4 T cell receptor beta chains were all read from a single sample in a study of blood T cell repertoires in COVID-19. The protocol was immunoSEQ multiplex PCR, while the TCRdb copy is restricted to in-frame clones and leaves out a portion. The repertoire holds 150,000 to 180,000 clones, with around 78% as singletons. Sequencing was performed on peripheral blood. These receptors were obtained from a man older than 75 with acute or convalescent COVID-19.

This clone has a handful of counts. This chain joins TRBV28 and TRBJ1-3, with D possibly being TRBD1 (5 bases). Germline V gene data show CDR1 as MDHEN and CDR2 as SYDVKM. This CDR3 has 16 residues. Trimming took off 4 bases at V and 4 bases at J, with 17 bases between the two ends. As DNA, the CDR3 is TGTGCCAGCAGTTCCTTAAGGGGCCCTCTGGGAAACACCATATATTTT. Residues: CASSSLRGPLGNTIYF.

The chain links TRBV11-2 to TRBJ2-3; no reliable D call. The CDR3 runs to 15 residues. The germline V gene encodes CDR1 SGHAT and CDR2 FQNNGV. The V and J ends lost 1 base and 5 bases respectively, with 13 bases between them. The CDR3 protein is CASSLGWQSRDTQYF. The CDR3 nucleotides read TGTGCCAGCAGCTTAGGTTGGCAGTCACGAGATACGCAGTATTTT.

This clone appeared a single time. The rearrangement joins TRBV20-1 to TRBJ1-2, with D uncertain. CDR1 is DFQATT and CDR2 is SNEGSKA in the germline V gene (reference sequence). Trimming took off 6 bases at V and 8 bases at J, with 13 bases between the two ends. The CDR3 runs 11 residues. As DNA, the CDR3 is TGCAGTGCGACCTCCGTGGGCGGCTACACCTTC. This translates into CSATSVGGYTF.

The chain combines TRBV11-3 with TRBJ1-2, with a tentative D call TRBD1 (6 bases). From germline, CDR1 is SGHNT and CDR2 YENEEA. The CDR3 is made up of 16 amino acids. Between the trimmed V and J ends, which lost 5 bases and 0 bases, there was a span of 16 bases. The CDR3 DNA reads TGTGCCAGCAGCCCCGGGGGGGCAGAAGCTAACTATGGCTACACCTTC. It specifies CASSPGGAEANYGYTF. Based on the CDR3 plus reference TRBV11-3 and TRBJ1-2, the full variable domain is EAGVVQSPRYKIIEKKQPVAFWCNPISGHNTLYWYLQNLGQGPELLIRYENEEAVDDSQLPKDRFSAERLKGVDSTLKIQPAELGDSAVYLCASSPGGAEANYGYTFGSGTRLTVV.